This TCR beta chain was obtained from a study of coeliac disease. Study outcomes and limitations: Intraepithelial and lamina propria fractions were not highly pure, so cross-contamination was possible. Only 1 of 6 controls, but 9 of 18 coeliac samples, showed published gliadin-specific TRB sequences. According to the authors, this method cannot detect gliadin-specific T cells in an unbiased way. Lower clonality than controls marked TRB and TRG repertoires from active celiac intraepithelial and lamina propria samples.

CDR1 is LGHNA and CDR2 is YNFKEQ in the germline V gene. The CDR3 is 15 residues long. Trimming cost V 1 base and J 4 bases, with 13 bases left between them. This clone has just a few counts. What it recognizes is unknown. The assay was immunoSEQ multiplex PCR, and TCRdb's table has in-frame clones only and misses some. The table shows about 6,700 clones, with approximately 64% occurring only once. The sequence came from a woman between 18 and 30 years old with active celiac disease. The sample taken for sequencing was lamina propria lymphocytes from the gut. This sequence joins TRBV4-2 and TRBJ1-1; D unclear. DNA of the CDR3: TGTGCCAGCAGCCAAGGGTCCTTGAGCGTCACTGAAGCTTTCTTT. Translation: CASSQGSLSVTEAFF.